One and the same sample provided the 23 T cell receptor beta chains below, sequenced in a study of PD-1 blockade in classical Hodgkin lymphoma (dated by TCRdb to 2018 to 2020). Library creation used the immunoSEQ multiplex PCR assay. The clones in this table, taken by TCRdb from immuneACCESS, are in-frame only. Not every clone is retained; where verified, under half of the shortfall comes from an unresolved V gene, and the cause of the rest is unknown. This sample has about 34,000 clones in its table, and approximately 82% of those were observed once. The ten top clones hold under 20% of the sample. In the paper's terms, the time point label means: cycle 2 day 1 (C2D1) of nivolumab. Relapse after autologous stem cell transplantation had occurred in all trial patients, and cohorts A, B and C were distinguished by prior brentuximab vedotin exposure. The starting material was peripheral blood mononuclear cells (PBMCs), obtained before the second cycle of nivolumab. Receptors were obtained from a human donor with classical Hodgkin lymphoma.

The chain has TRBV9 and TRBJ2-1, with 9 nucleotides matching TRBD2. The CDR3 spans 17 residues. The V gene's germline CDR1 is SGDLS and CDR2 YYNGEE. V lost 0 bases and J lost 0; bases outside the gene matches: 4. Written as DNA, the CDR3 is TGTGCCAGCAGCGTAGACGGCGGGGGGGTCTCCTACAATGAGCAGTTCTTC. Protein: CASSVDGGGVSYNEQFF.

The gene calls are TRBV30 and TRBJ1-2, with 11 bases lining up with TRBD1. This CDR3 contains 14 residues. V lost 5 bases and J lost 4; bases outside the gene matches: 6. CDR1 and CDR2 (germline): GTSNPN, SVGIG (reference sequence). In DNA form, the CDR3 reads TGTGCCTGGGAGGACAGGGGGCAAGGCTATGGCTACACCTTC. This codes for CAWEDRGQGYGYTF.

The gene calls are TRBV4-2 and TRBJ1-1; 10 bases match TRBD1. Germline CDR1 reads LGHNA; CDR2 reads YNFKEQ. With V trimmed by 3 bases and J by 5 bases, 3 bases remained unmatched. The CDR3 is 14 residues long. The CDR3 DNA sequence: TGTGCCAGCAGCCACAGGGACAGGGGAACTGAAGCTTTCTTT. Protein sequence: CASSHRDRGTEAFF.

The rearrangement uses TRBV7-9 and TRBJ1-1, with D uncertain. Germline V gene lookup returns CDR1 SEHNR and CDR2 FQNEAQ (reference sequence). The CDR3 is 14 amino acids. V was shortened by 2 bases and J by 5 bases, with 12 bases between the two germline ends. The chain's CDR3 is CASSLRTLGTEAFF. The DNA of the CDR3 is TGTGCCAGCAGCTTAAGGACCCTGGGGACTGAAGCTTTCTTT.

The gene calls are TRBV11-2 and TRBJ1-4; a possible D gene is TRBD1 (5 bases). CDR3 length: 15 residues. V lost 1 base and J 1 base, leaving 7 bases between the germline ends. From germline, CDR1 is SGHAT and CDR2 FQNNGV. Here the CDR3 DNA reads TGTGCCAGCAGCTTAGGGGGGATAACTAATGAAAAACTGTTTTTT. Translation gives CASSLGGITNEKLFF. Full variable domain (remainder filled in from reference TRBV11-2 and TRBJ1-4): EAGVAQSPRYKIIEKRQSVAFWCNPISGHATLYWYQQILGQGPKLLIQFQNNGVVDDSQLPKDRFSAERLKGVDSTLKIQPAKLEDSAVYLCASSLGGITNEKLFFGSGTQLSVL.

V usage is TRBV30 and J usage is TRBJ1-1, with D uncertain. The length of the CDR3 is 12 residues. V dropped 4 bases and J dropped 1 base, with 7 bases sitting between them. Germline lookup yields CDR1 GTSNPN and CDR2 SVGIG (reference sequence). The CDR3 spells CAWNDGNTEAFF. The CDR3 DNA is TGTGCCTGGAACGACGGGAACACTGAAGCTTTCTTT.

This chain links TRBV6-1 with TRBJ2-7; TRBD2 matches at 9 bases. CDR1 and CDR2 from the germline V gene are MNHNS and SASEGT. The CDR3 has 12 amino acids. J was trimmed by 9 bases and V by 8 bases; bases with no gene match: 8. The DNA of the CDR3 is TGTGCCAGCTCCCCCCGCGGGAGGGGGCAGTACTTC. This translates into CASSPRGRGQYF.

The rearrangement uses TRBV6-1 and TRBJ1-1; 7 bases map to TRBD1. The CDR3 contains 15 residues. Germline-derived CDR1 and CDR2 are MNHNS and SASEGT. The V segment lost 3 bases and the J segment 4 bases; nucleotides outside the gene matches: 8. The CDR3 region has the DNA TGTGCCAGCAGTGAGGGTCCCGGACAGGCCACTGAAGCTTTCTTT. Protein: CASSEGPGQATEAFF.

The V gene is TRBV6-5, the J gene TRBJ2-7; no reliable D call. CDR1 MNHEY and CDR2 SVGAGI come from the germline V gene. V was clipped by 6 bases and J by 0 bases, with 12 bases between them. This CDR3 is 14 amino acids long. The CDR3 nucleotides are TGTGCCAGCAGATCACAAGGCCTCTCCTACGAGCAGTACTTC. Residues: CASRSQGLSYEQYF.

The chain couples TRBV4-2 to TRBJ2-5; TRBD2 matches 9 bases. CDR3 length: 16 amino acids. V lost 0 bases to trimming and J lost 5 bases; unmatched junction nucleotides: 7. CDR1 and CDR2 (germline): LGHNA, YNFKEQ. The CDR3 DNA reads TGTGCCAGCAGCCAAGATTCAGCGGGGGGCGGGGAGACCCAGTACTTC. This sequence encodes CASSQDSAGGGETQYF.

This clone was detected only once. The chain recombines TRBV18 with TRBJ2-3; D perhaps matches TRBD2 (6 bases). From germline, CDR1 is KGHSH and CDR2 LQKENI. Trimming took 3 bases from V and 6 from J, leaving 13 bases between them. The CDR3 consists of 14 residues. The CDR3 loop reads CASSPGTGEDTQYF. CDR3 nucleotides: TGTGCCAGCTCACCGGGGACGGGGGAGGATACGCAGTATTTT.

This clone was seen only once. The gene calls are TRBV9 and TRBJ1-6; D gene uncertain. There are 15 residues in the CDR3. Germline V gene sequence: CDR1 SGDLS, CDR2 YYNGEE. V lost 4 bases and J 10 bases, leaving 18 bases between the germline ends. The CDR3 DNA sequence: TGTGCCAGCAGCTCCGAACTGAATCTGGGATCACCCCTCCACTTT. Translation: CASSSELNLGSPLHF.

CDR3 coding DNA: TGTGCCAGTACCGAGGGAGGGTATGGCTACACCTTC. Translating it yields CASTEGGYGYTF. The chain recombines TRBV19 with TRBJ1-2, with D hard to call. Per germline, CDR1 LNHDA and CDR2 SQIVND (reference sequence). The CDR3 is 12 residues long. The ends were cut back, 7 bases at V and 5 bases at J, with 11 bases in the middle.

This clone has at least ten counts. The J gene is TRBJ2-7, the V gene TRBV4-3, with D possibly TRBD2 on 6 matching bases. Germline V CDR1 and CDR2: LGHNA, YSLEER. Trimming pared 5 bases from V and 4 bases from J, leaving 15 bases between. This CDR3 is 14 amino acids long. The CDR3 protein is CASSFNGGPYEQYF. In nucleotides, the CDR3 is TGCGCCAGCAGCTTTAACGGGGGTCCATACGAGCAGTACTTC.

This chain links TRBV6-5 with TRBJ2-1; a possible D gene is TRBD2 (5 bases). The CDR3 is made up of 11 amino acids. The germline gives CDR1 MNHEY, CDR2 SVGAGI. Trimming removed 6 bases from V and 12 bases from J, with 12 bases in between. The CDR3 DNA sequence: TGTGCCAGCAGATCCGGGAATTGGCAGTTCTTC. Its protein is CASRSGNWQFF.

V is TRBV7-2 and J is TRBJ1-1; D possibly corresponds to TRBD1 (6 bases). Germline V gene sequence: CDR1 SGHTA, CDR2 FQGNSA. CDR3 length equals 12 residues. V lost 1 base, J lost 7 bases, and 7 bases lay in between. Here the CDR3 reads CASSLDRVEAFF. For the CDR3, the DNA is TGTGCCAGCAGCTTAGACAGGGTTGAAGCTTTCTTT.

This chain connects TRBV5-5 to TRBJ2-7, with a weak D call TRBD1 (5 bases). Germline V CDR1 and CDR2: SGHKS, YYEKEE (reference sequence). CDR3 length: 15 residues. V was clipped by 4 bases and J by 4 bases, with 18 bases between them. CDR3 sequence reads: CASSQQGPVGYEQYF. In nucleotides, the CDR3 is TGTGCCAGCAGCCAGCAGGGTCCCGTGGGGTACGAGCAGTACTTC. Full variable domain (missing parts from reference TRBV5-5 and TRBJ2-7): DAGVTQSPTHLIKTRGQQVTLRCSPISGHKSVSWYQQVLGQGPQFIFQYYEKEERGRGNFPDRFSARQFPNYSSELNVNALLLGDSALYLCASSQQGPVGYEQYFGPGTRLTVT.

This chain uses TRBV7-2 with TRBJ1-2; D might be TRBD1 (6 bases). Germline V gives CDR1 SGHTA, CDR2 FQGNSA. Trimming took off 0 bases at V and 8 bases at J, with 13 bases between the two ends. This CDR3 is built from 14 residues. CDR3 nucleotides: TGTGCCAGCAGCTTAGCCGAGGGGGGAGGCGGCTACACCTTC. Translating gives CASSLAEGGGGYTF.

The chain employs TRBV9 and TRBJ1-3, with TRBD1 as a possible D gene (5 bases). The V gene lost 3 bases and the J gene lost 1 base, with 11 bases spanning the gap. The CDR3 sequence is 15 residues long. CDR1 is SGDLS and CDR2 is YYNGEE in the germline V gene. As DNA, the CDR3 is TGTGCCAGCAGCGACCGACCAGGGTCTGGAAACACCATATATTTT. It specifies CASSDRPGSGNTIYF.

The chain combines TRBV4-3 with TRBJ1-1; D is unclear. This CDR3 region has 15 residues. Germline assignment: CDR1 LGHNA and CDR2 YSLEER. With 0 bases removed from V and 1 base from J, the gap between germline ends came to 9 bases. The CDR3 loop reads CASSQDSAGNTEAFF. The DNA for the CDR3 is TGCGCCAGCAGCCAAGATTCCGCAGGGAACACTGAAGCTTTCTTT.

This clone was found once. The chain employs TRBV5-1 and TRBJ2-7, with TRBD2 identical over 9 bases. After removal of 1 base from V and 7 bases from J, the junction contained 6 bases not matched to a gene. The CDR3 runs 14 residues. CDR1 SGHRS and CDR2 YFSETQ come from the germline V gene. The CDR3 DNA sequence: TGCGCCAGCAGCTTGTCGCCTAGCGGGGTAGAGCAGTACTTC. Translating it yields CASSLSPSGVEQYF.

Regarding this clone: Other DNA sequences in the sample encode the same CDR3. This chain connects TRBV7-9 to TRBJ1-1, with 9 positions matching TRBD1. The CDR3 loop spans 15 amino acids. CDR1 and CDR2 (germline): SEHNR, FQNEAQ (reference sequence). V shed 5 bases, J shed 4 bases, and the junction held 8 bases outside the gene matches. CDR3 sequence reads: CASSPDRGPGTEAFF. The CDR3 DNA follows: TGTGCCAGCAGCCCGGACAGGGGACCGGGCACTGAAGCTTTCTTT.

About this clone itself: Within the sample, other DNA sequences also encode this same CDR3. The CDR3 nucleotides are TGTGCCAGCAGCTTATCGCGCGAGCAGTACTTC. Encoded protein: CASSLSREQYF. V gene TRBV7-9 combines with J gene TRBJ2-7; D not certain. The V end was cut by 2 bases, the J end by 6 bases, with 5 bases between. Germline-derived CDR1 and CDR2 are SEHNR and FQNEAQ (reference sequence). The CDR3 length is 11 residues.